Listed below are T cell receptor beta chains from one sample, sequenced in a study of CD8+CD57+ T cells in acquired aplastic anemia. TCRdb reprocessed the reads via MiXCR and lists one record per CDR3 protein. The table shows a few hundred thousand distinct CDR3 sequences, with approximately 70% occurring only once. Sample: sorted CD4+, CD8+, or CD8+CD57+ T cells (not recorded which) from PBMCs. These receptors came from a human donor in good health, serving as a control. CDR3s include the opening cysteine and the closing phenylalanine or tryptophan. D genes are given only for firm matches. The size of a clone is reported for some rows only, either as once, few or many, or as a class for expanded clones.

clone size	D gene	J gene	V gene	CDR3 protein	CDR3 DNA
NA	NA	TRBJ1-5	TRBV9	CASSVGGYEPQHF	TGTGCCAGCAGCGTAGGAGGGTATGAACCCCAGCATTTT
NA	NA	TRBJ2-7	TRBV5-4	CASTLVGLSTEQYF	TGTGCCAGCACCTTGGTCGGACTTTCCACCGAGCAGTACTTC
many	NA	TRBJ2-7	TRBV15	CATSRDIGYEQYF	TGTGCCACCAGCAGAGATATCGGCTACGAGCAGTACTTC
NA	NA	TRBJ2-3	TRBV6-5	CATSETTDSSTDTQYF	TGTGCCACCAGCGAGACGACAGATTCTAGCACAGATACGCAGTATTTT
NA	NA	TRBJ1-4	TRBV19	CASGLTSGEKLFF	TGTGCCTCGGGACTGACATCTGGTGAAAAACTGTTTTTT
NA	TRBD2	TRBJ2-7	TRBV20-1	CSARASGYEQYF	TGCAGTGCTAGAGCTAGCGGCTACGAGCAGTACTTC
NA	NA	TRBJ1-1	TRBV29-1	CSVAGRLNTEAFF	TGCAGCGTAGCGGGACGGTTGAACACTGAAGCTTTCTTT
many	TRBD1	TRBJ2-7	TRBV6-2/TRBV6-3	CASSDTGQNYEQYF	TGTGCCAGCAGTGACACGGGACAGAACTACGAGCAGTACTTC
NA	NA	TRBJ2-3	TRBV29-1	CSVLTDTQYF	TGCAGCGTCCTCACAGATACGCAGTATTTT
many	NA	TRBJ1-5	TRBV7-2	CASAAWGGRNQPQHF	TGTGCCAGCGCAGCCTGGGGAGGGAGAAATCAGCCCCAGCATTTT
many	NA	TRBJ1-2	TRBV20-1	CSARTEVGYGYTF	TGCAGTGCTAGGACAGAAGTCGGCTATGGCTACACCTTC
NA	TRBD2	TRBJ2-1	TRBV19	CASSRAGGLEQFF	TGTGCCAGTAGTCGCGCGGGGGGGCTGGAGCAGTTCTTC
NA	NA	TRBJ1-1	TRBV7-3	CASISTETQDAEPFF	TGTGCCAGCATCAGTACGGAGACCCAGGACGCCGAACCATTCTTT
NA	NA	TRBJ1-2	TRBV12-3/TRBV12-4	CASVQDPAGLSGGGYTF	TGTGCCTCTGTCCAAGATCCAGCAGGCCTGAGCGGCGGAGGCTACACCTTC
NA	TRBD1	TRBJ1-6	TRBV20-1	CSATGGESPLHF	TGCAGTGCTACAGGGGGGGAATCACCCCTCCACTTT
NA	NA	TRBJ1-2	TRBV29-1	CSVVEVGPYGYTF	TGCAGCGTTGTCGAGGTGGGACCCTATGGCTACACCTTC
few	TRBD2	TRBJ2-5	TRBV7-2	CASSSTSGVTETQYF	TGTGCCAGCAGCTCAACTAGCGGGGTAACGGAGACCCAGTACTTC
NA	NA	TRBJ1-3	TRBV7-2	CASTQPYERGGNTIYF	TGTGCCAGCACCCAACCCTATGAGAGGGGGGGAAACACCATATATTTT
once	NA	TRBJ2-3	TRBV9	CASSDVSGASGNTQYF	TGTGCCAGCAGCGACGTCAGCGGAGCCTCTGGAAACACGCAGTATTTT
many	TRBD1	TRBJ1-1	TRBV14	CASSGDKGASTEAFF	TGTGCCAGCAGCGGGGATAAGGGGGCGAGCACTGAAGCTTTCTTT
NA	TRBD1	TRBJ1-3	TRBV15	CATSRGGQGGNTIYF	TGTGCCACCAGCAGAGGGGGACAGGGCGGAAACACCATATATTTT
NA	TRBD2	TRBJ2-6	TRBV20-1	CSARRPAGETNVLTF	TGCAGTGCTAGGAGGCCAGCGGGGGAGACCAACGTCCTGACTTTC
NA	NA	TRBJ2-1	TRBV5-1	CASSSQGLDTDKFF	TGCGCCAGCAGCTCGCAGGGTCTGGACACGGATAAGTTCTTC
many	TRBD1	TRBJ1-5	TRBV6-1	CASSFETGGNQPQHF	TGTGCCAGCAGTTTTGAGACAGGGGGAAATCAGCCCCAGCATTTT
few	NA	TRBJ2-3	TRBV7-9	CASSLVNEQYF	TGTGCCAGCAGCTTGGTCAATGAGCAGTATTTT
NA	NA	TRBJ1-6	TRBV11-2	CASSFGQAVGNSPLHF	TGTGCCAGCAGCTTCGGCCAGGCAGTAGGAAATTCACCCCTCCACTTT
NA	NA	TRBJ1-2	TRBV7-3	CASSPGRRETQYFTF	TGTGCCAGCAGTCCGGGACGGCGAGAGACCCAGTACTTCACCTTC
NA	TRBD1	TRBJ1-2	TRBV10-3	CAISEGGPLTGAYGYTF	TGTGCCATCAGTGAGGGTGGGCCCTTGACAGGGGCTTATGGCTACACCTTC
NA	NA	TRBJ2-1	TRBV5-8	CASYPGGVQFF	TGTGCCAGCTACCCGGGGGGCGTGCAGTTCTTC
NA	NA	TRBJ2-3	TRBV9	CAISPAPRRETLYF	TGTGCCATCAGCCCGGCTCCTCGCCGCGAGACGCTGTATTTT
many	TRBD1	TRBJ2-7	TRBV20-1	CSANSDRGFVEQYF	TGCAGTGCCAACTCGGACAGGGGGTTTGTCGAGCAGTACTTC
NA	NA	TRBJ1-2	TRBV13	CASNTRGGNGYTF	TGTGCCAGCAACACTCGAGGGGGAAATGGCTACACCTTC
NA	NA	TRBJ1-1	TRBV2	CASSPPPVTAAFF	TGTGCCAGCAGCCCCCCGCCGGTGACTGCAGCTTTCTTT
NA	NA	TRBJ1-5	TRBV19	CASSTTGTFGQPQHF	TGTGCCAGTAGTACTACAGGGACGTTTGGTCAGCCCCAGCATTTT
NA	NA	TRBJ2-1	TRBV25-1	CASSLVRRANRRIRRGNEQFF	TGTGCCAGCAGCCTCGTCCGCAGGGCGAACAGGAGAATTAGGAGGGGCAATGAGCAGTTCTTC
many	TRBD2	TRBJ2-1	TRBV4-3	CASSQVGTSLGNEQFF	TGCGCCAGCAGCCAAGTGGGGACTAGCCTCGGTAATGAGCAGTTCTTC
NA	NA	TRBJ2-7	TRBV20-1	CSASGVGDQQYF	TGCAGTGCCTCGGGGGTGGGTGACCAGCAGTACTTC
NA	TRBD2	TRBJ2-7	TRBV7-8	CASSLDSGGGESYEQYF	TGTGCCAGCAGCTTAGACAGCGGGGGGGGGGAGTCCTACGAGCAGTACTTC
many	TRBD1	TRBJ1-5	TRBV7-2	CASSSGGYSNQPQHF	TGTGCCAGCAGCTCAGGGGGATATAGCAATCAGCCCCAGCATTTT
NA	TRBD1	TRBJ1-5	TRBV12-3/TRBV12-4	CASTRGGDNQPQHF	TGTGCCAGCACCAGGGGGGGTGACAATCAGCCCCAGCATTTT
NA	NA	TRBJ1-2	TRBV11-2	CASSRNGSYGYTF	TGTGCCAGCAGCCGAAACGGGAGCTATGGCTACACCTTC
NA	NA	TRBJ2-3	TRBV20-1	CSARVFGETDTQYF	TGCAGTGCTAGGGTATTCGGGGAGACAGATACGCAGTATTTT
many	NA	TRBJ2-7	TRBV6-1	CASRPGHSNEQYF	TGTGCCAGCAGGCCGGGACATTCCAACGAGCAGTACTTC
many	TRBD2	TRBJ2-1	TRBV9	CASSAGGGGSYNEQFF	TGTGCCAGCAGCGCAGGTGGGGGGGGATCCTACAATGAGCAGTTCTTC
NA	TRBD2	TRBJ2-7	TRBV19	CASTEGRASHEQYF	TGTGCCAGTACCGAGGGGAGGGCCTCACACGAGCAGTACTTC
many	NA	TRBJ2-3	TRBV4-1	CASSRGAGEVSTDTQYF	TGCGCCAGCAGCCGGGGGGCAGGGGAGGTAAGCACAGATACGCAGTATTTT
NA	TRBD1	TRBJ2-2	TRBV9	CASSVGDRGPGELFF	TGTGCCAGCAGCGTAGGGGACAGGGGGCCCGGGGAGCTGTTTTTT
NA	NA	TRBJ1-3	TRBV6-4	CAISESGPSGNTIYF	TGTGCCATCAGTGAGTCGGGACCCTCTGGAAACACCATATATTTT